A selection of T cell receptor beta chains follows, all from one sample in a study of CD8+ T cells in alopecia areata. Only in-frame clones appear in the TCRdb table, and some are missing; sequencing was by immunoSEQ multiplex PCR. The profile covers roughly 150,000 clones, with around 57% appearing a single time and approximately 4.3% taken by the ten largest. Material for sequencing was CD4+ T cells sorted from blood. The receptors here all came from a human donor in good health. Both conserved end residues are part of each CDR3. D genes are given only for firm matches. The listing skips clone size in some rows; elsewhere it reads once, few, many or a size class.

TRBV19,TRBJ1-5,-,-,TGTGCCAGTAGTCCCCGACAGAGCAATCAGCCCCAGCATTTT,CASSPRQSNQPQHF
TRBV7-9,TRBJ2-2,once,-,TGTGCCAGCAGCCGAAAGCAGGCTCCGTTTTTT,CASSRKQAPFF
TRBV29-1,TRBJ2-2,few,-,TGCAGCGTGGGGAGACAGGGAGGGCCCGGGAACACCGGGGAGCTGTTTTTT,CSVGRQGGPGNTGELFF
TRBV18,TRBJ2-2,few,TRBD1,TGTGCCAGCTCACCACGGTGGACAGGGGGAAGTAAAAGCGTTACCGGGGAGCTGTTTTTT,CASSPRWTGGSKSVTGELFF
TRBV2,TRBJ2-3,few,TRBD1,TGTGCCAGCAGTGAAGTTGGGACAGGCACAGATACGCAGTATTTT,CASSEVGTGTDTQYF
TRBV29-1,TRBJ2-7,-,TRBD2,TGCAGCGTTCTAGCGGGAGGGAGCTCCTACGAGCAGTACTTC,CSVLAGGSSYEQYF
TRBV18,TRBJ2-5,-,TRBD2,TGTGCCAGCTCACTGAAATCAACTAGCGGGAGACAGGAGACCCAGTACTTC,CASSLKSTSGRQETQYF
TRBV29-1,TRBJ2-1,-,TRBD2,TGCAGCGTTGCCCGGCTTCTAGCGGAAATAGCCAATGAGCAGTTCTTC,CSVARLLAEIANEQFF
TRBV9,TRBJ2-7,-,TRBD2,TGTGCCAGCAGCGTGGGGCTAGCGGACGAGCAGTACTTC,CASSVGLADEQYF
TRBV6-1,TRBJ1-1,-,-,TGTGCCAGCAGCCCCGACGGGGGAAGGTACACTGAAGCTTTCTTT,CASSPDGGRYTEAFF
TRBV5-1,TRBJ2-7,-,-,TGCGCCAGCAGCCTGGGACTGCCAGGCTACGAGCAGTACTTC,CASSLGLPGYEQYF
TRBV7-2,TRBJ2-5,-,-,TGTGCCAGCAGACTCGGGACTTACCAAGAGACCCAGTACTTC,CASRLGTYQETQYF
TRBV7-9,TRBJ1-5,-,-,TGTGCCAGCAGCAGCTCACGGGGCGGCAATCAGCCCCAGCATTTT,CASSSSRGGNQPQHF
TRBV29-1,TRBJ1-1,-,-,TGCAGCGTCAGGGACGACAGCTCGAGTGAAGCTTTCTTT,CSVRDDSSSEAFF
TRBV27,TRBJ2-3,-,-,TGTGCCAGCAGTCCACTAGGGAGCACAGATACGCAGTATTTT,CASSPLGSTDTQYF
TRBV30,TRBJ2-5,once,TRBD1,TGTGCCTGGAGGGGGACAGGGGGCGCGGGTCAGGAGACCCAGTACTTC,CAWRGTGGAGQETQYF
TRBV4-2,TRBJ2-3,-,-,TGTGCCAGCAGCCATATGAGGACGGATACGCAGTATTTT,CASSHMRTDTQYF
TRBV10-1,TRBJ2-7,once,-,TGCGCCAATTTAGCGAGCAAGGGGCAGTACTTC,CANLASKGQYF
TRBV27,TRBJ1-1,-,-,TGTGCCAGCAGCCTACAGGGCAGGAACACTGAAGCTTTCTTT,CASSLQGRNTEAFF
TRBV28,TRBJ2-7,-,-,TGTGCCAGCACCTCAAGTTCCTTTACCTACGAGCAGTACTTC,CASTSSSFTYEQYF
TRBV27,TRBJ2-5,few,-,TGTGCCAGCGGAGAGGAGACCCAGTACTTC,CASGEETQYF
TRBV18,TRBJ2-2,-,-,TGTGCCAGCTCACCGGACAGCGCTAACACCGGGGAGCTGTTTTTT,CASSPDSANTGELFF
TRBV2,TRBJ2-5,-,-,TGTGCCAGCAGACCGGGTTTCCAAGAGACCCAGTACTTC,CASRPGFQETQYF
TRBV5-4,TRBJ2-2,few,-,TGTGCCAGCAGCCCCGGGATAGCGGCCAACACCGGGGAGCTGTTTTTT,CASSPGIAANTGELFF
TRBV30,TRBJ2-1,-,-,TGTGCCTGGAGTGGATTTGGGGGGCTCAGGAATGAGCAGTTCTTC,CAWSGFGGLRNEQFF
TRBV27,TRBJ1-4,-,-,TGTGCCAGCAGTTTCTGGTTCGGCGCAACTAATGAAAAACTGTTTTTT,CASSFWFGATNEKLFF
TRBV4-1,TRBJ1-1,-,-,TGCGCCAGCAGACTACAGGACATGAACACTGAAGCTTTCTTT,CASRLQDMNTEAFF
TRBV7-2,TRBJ2-5,few,-,TGTGCCAGCAGCAACCGGGAGACGCAGTACTTC,CASSNRETQYF
TRBV6-5,TRBJ1-2,-,TRBD1,TGTGCCAGCAGCCGGCGACAGGGCGACTATGGCTACACCTTC,CASSRRQGDYGYTF
TRBV28,TRBJ2-5,-,TRBD1,TGTGCCAGCAGTTTTGGACAGGAAGAGACCCAGTACTTC,CASSFGQEETQYF
TRBV29-1,TRBJ1-5,-,-,TGCAGCGTAACGTTCGGCAATAGCAATCAGCCCCAGCATTTT,CSVTFGNSNQPQHF
TRBV30,TRBJ1-5,few,TRBD1,TGTGCCTGGAGCTCCGGGACAGTCCAGCCCCAGCATTTT,CAWSSGTVQPQHF
TRBV29-1,TRBJ2-1,-,-,TGCAGCGTTGCAGGACGCAATGAGCAGTTCTTC,CSVAGRNEQFF
TRBV30,TRBJ2-1,-,-,TGTGCCTGGAGTGTTCCCGGGAGTGGTGAGCAGTTCTTC,CAWSVPGSGEQFF
TRBV9,TRBJ2-3,-,-,TGTGCCAGCAGCCCTCGGGGAGGTGCGCAGTATTTT,CASSPRGGAQYF
TRBV5-6,TRBJ2-7,-,-,TGTGCCAGCAGCTTCCTCGCCGAACTGATTCTAGGAACCTACGAGCAGTACTTC,CASSFLAELILGTYEQYF
TRBV4-2,TRBJ1-4,-,-,TGTGCCAGCAGCCAAGAACTGGGGACTGAAAAACTGTTTTTT,CASSQELGTEKLFF
TRBV29-1,TRBJ2-3,few,-,TGCAGCGTTGAGGCCAGGTTCACAGATACGCAGTATTTT,CSVEARFTDTQYF
TRBV19,TRBJ1-1,few,-,TGTGCCAGTAGTATACTCCCAGCTGTGAACACTGAAGCTTTCTTT,CASSILPAVNTEAFF
TRBV29-1,TRBJ2-5,-,-,TGCAGCGTTGCGAAGCGGTTACAAGAGACCCAGTACTTC,CSVAKRLQETQYF
TRBV7-2,TRBJ2-1,-,-,TGTGCCAGCAGCTTACAGTACGGGAGTAATGAGCAGTTCTTC,CASSLQYGSNEQFF
TRBV28,TRBJ2-1,-,-,TGTGCCAGCAGTGCGTACTACAACAATGAGCAGTTCTTC,CASSAYYNNEQFF
TRBV11-2,TRBJ2-7,-,TRBD1,TGTGCCGGCAGCTTAGCTCGGGTCGGGACAGACCGCTACGAGCAGTACTTC,CAGSLARVGTDRYEQYF
TRBV7-9,TRBJ2-1,once,-,TGTGCCAGCAGCTCGGGCGAGACTGCAGCGGTCTTC,CASSSGETAAVF
TRBV30,TRBJ1-2,-,-,TGTGCCTGGAGAGAAGACTATGGCTACACCTTC,CAWREDYGYTF
TRBV28,TRBJ2-7,-,TRBD1,TGTGCCAGCCACAGGGGGCGCGAATACGAGCAGTACTTC,CASHRGREYEQYF
TRBV4-2,TRBJ2-1,few,-,TGTGCCAGCAGCCAAGGATTTGAGCAGTTCTTC,CASSQGFEQFF
TRBV27,TRBJ2-7,-,-,TGTGCCAGCAGTTTAACAGTCGGCTCCAACTACGAGCAGTACTTC,CASSLTVGSNYEQYF
TRBV7-9,TRBJ2-1,-,-,TGTGCCAGCAGCCCGTGGTTCTTC,CASSPWFF
TRBV4-1,TRBJ2-1,-,-,TGCGCCAGCAGCCAATCAAGTAGTACGGGAGTCTATGAGCAGTTCTTC,CASSQSSSTGVYEQFF
TRBV6-5,TRBJ2-7,once,-,TGTGCCAGCAGTTCGGGGCAATCCTACGAGCAGTACTTC,CASSSGQSYEQYF
TRBV7-2,TRBJ2-2,few,TRBD2,TGTGCCAGCCGTGGGGGGGTGAACACCGGGGAGCTGTTTTTT,CASRGGVNTGELFF
TRBV20-1,TRBJ2-7,few,-,TGCAGTGCTAGGGCTTACAGTGAGCAGTACTTC,CSARAYSEQYF
TRBV5-1,TRBJ2-7,-,-,TGCGCCAGCAGCTTGGCGGGCAACCCCAGGCAAGAGCAGTACTTC,CASSLAGNPRQEQYF
TRBV6-5,TRBJ1-4,-,-,TGTGCCAGCAGTCAGTACCGGGGGAAGGGTGAAAAACTGTTTTTT,CASSQYRGKGEKLFF
TRBV4-1,TRBJ2-5,-,-,TGCGCCAGCAGCCAGCCAGGACAGGGAGGGGAGACCCAGTACTTC,CASSQPGQGGETQYF
TRBV5-6,TRBJ2-7,-,TRBD1,TGTGCCAGCAGCTTCTACAGGGGTTCTTACGAGCAGTACTTC,CASSFYRGSYEQYF